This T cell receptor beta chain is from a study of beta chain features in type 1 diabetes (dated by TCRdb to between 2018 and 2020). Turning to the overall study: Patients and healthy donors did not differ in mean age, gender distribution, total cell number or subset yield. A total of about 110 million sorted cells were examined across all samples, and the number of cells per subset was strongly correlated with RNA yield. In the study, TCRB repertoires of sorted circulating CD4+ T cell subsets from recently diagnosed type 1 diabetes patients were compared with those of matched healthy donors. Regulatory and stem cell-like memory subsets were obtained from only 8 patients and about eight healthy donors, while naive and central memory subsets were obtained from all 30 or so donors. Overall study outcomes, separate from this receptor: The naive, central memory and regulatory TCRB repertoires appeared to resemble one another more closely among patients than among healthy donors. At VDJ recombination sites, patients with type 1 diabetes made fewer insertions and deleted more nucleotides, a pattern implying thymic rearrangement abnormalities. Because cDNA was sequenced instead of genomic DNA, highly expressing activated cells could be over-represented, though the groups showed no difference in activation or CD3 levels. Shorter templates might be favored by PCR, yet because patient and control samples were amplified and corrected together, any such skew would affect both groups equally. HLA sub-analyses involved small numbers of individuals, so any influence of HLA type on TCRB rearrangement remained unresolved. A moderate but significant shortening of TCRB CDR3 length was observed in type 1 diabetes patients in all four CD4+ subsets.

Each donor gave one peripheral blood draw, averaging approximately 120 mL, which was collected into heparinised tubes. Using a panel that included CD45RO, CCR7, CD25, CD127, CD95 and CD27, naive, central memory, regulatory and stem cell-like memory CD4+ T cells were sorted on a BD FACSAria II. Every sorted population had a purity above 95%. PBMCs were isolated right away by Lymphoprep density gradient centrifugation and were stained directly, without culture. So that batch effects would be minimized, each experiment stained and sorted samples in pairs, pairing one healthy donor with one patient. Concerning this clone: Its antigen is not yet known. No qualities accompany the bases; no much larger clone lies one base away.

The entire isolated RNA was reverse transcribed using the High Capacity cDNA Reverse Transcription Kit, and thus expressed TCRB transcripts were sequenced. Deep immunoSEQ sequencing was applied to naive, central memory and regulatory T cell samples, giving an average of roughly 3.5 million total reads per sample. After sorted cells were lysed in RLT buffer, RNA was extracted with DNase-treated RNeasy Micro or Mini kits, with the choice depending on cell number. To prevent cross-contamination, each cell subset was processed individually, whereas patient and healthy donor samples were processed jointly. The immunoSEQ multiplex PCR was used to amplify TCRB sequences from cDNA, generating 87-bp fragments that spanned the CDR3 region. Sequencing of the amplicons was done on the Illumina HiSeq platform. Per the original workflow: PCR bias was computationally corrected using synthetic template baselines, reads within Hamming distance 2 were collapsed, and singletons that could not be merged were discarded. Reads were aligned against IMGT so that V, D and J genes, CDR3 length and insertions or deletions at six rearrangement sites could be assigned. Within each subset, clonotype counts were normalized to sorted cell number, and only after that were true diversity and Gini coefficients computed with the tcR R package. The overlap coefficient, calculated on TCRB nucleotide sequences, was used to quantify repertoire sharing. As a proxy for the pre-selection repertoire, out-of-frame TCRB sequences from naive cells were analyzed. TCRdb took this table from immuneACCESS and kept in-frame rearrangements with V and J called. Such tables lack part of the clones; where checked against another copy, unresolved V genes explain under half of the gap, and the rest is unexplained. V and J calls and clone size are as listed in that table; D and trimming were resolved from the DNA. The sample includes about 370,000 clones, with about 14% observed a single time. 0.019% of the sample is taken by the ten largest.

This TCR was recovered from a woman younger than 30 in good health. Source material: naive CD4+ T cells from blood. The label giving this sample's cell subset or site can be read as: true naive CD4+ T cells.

The DNA sequence is as follows: TGTGCCAGCAGCTTGGTGCGGTACAATGAGCAGTTCTTC. The encoded protein is CASSLVRYNEQFF. The rearrangement combines TRBV7-3 with TRBJ2-1; the D segment cannot be called with confidence. Trimming at the junction amounts to 3 bases on V and 4 bases on J, and the germline ends lie 7 bases apart. Its CDR3 holds 13 amino acids, cysteine through phenylalanine. The kept DNA is CDR3 alone, 39 bases in frame from the first base. CDR1 SGHTA and CDR2 FQGTGA are derived from the germline V gene.